The source of this T cell receptor (beta chain) is a study of blood T cells in healthy people across ages. Study results and limitations: Estimates based on one million T cells were treated as lower bounds.

Alongside a J-beta primer mix, a sample-barcoded 5' primer served in a second PCR lasting 7 to 11 cycles. CDR3-containing paired-end reads numbered at least 2.5 million in each sample. TCRdb re-analysed the 5' RACE reads in MiXCR, keeping a single row per CDR3 protein. The sample lists about 720,000 distinct CDR3 sequences; around 25% were seen once. This CDR3 contains 18 residues. Trimming removed 4 bases at V and 7 bases at J, with 27 bases between. The germline V gene encodes CDR1 SGHRS and CDR2 YFSETQ. This clonotype was counted only a few times. Antigen: not known. This sample was also put to use in a study of T cells of mothers and their children. That paper adds: Study donors consisted of a few healthy Caucasian mothers and their six children.

The sample comprised blood. The J gene is TRBJ1-5, the V gene TRBV5-1; no reliable D call. The clonotype originates from a boy aged 10-17 years in good health. Written as DNA, the CDR3 is TGCGCCAGCAGCAGTACTTTCAGGCCTGCGCCCCGCGGACAGCCCCAGCATTTT. It is translated as CASSSTFRPAPRGQPQHF.